This T cell receptor beta chain is drawn from a study of T cells in Graves' hyperthyroidism and ophthalmopathy. This clonotype showed up many times. RNA transcripts provided the source from which TCR beta CDR3 regions were amplified. HTBI primers drove first-round RT-PCR of the TCR CDR3. TCRdb analysed the multiplex PCR reads with MiXCR anew, one entry per CDR3 protein. Seen here are around 100,000 distinct CDR3 sequences, roughly 50% observed once, and the top ten hold roughly 24%. Sequencing was performed on blood. The receptor was isolated from a man aged 40-49 years with Graves' hyperthyroidism.

CDR3 sequence reads: CATSRDLPVYNEQFF. For the CDR3, the DNA is TGTGCCACCAGCAGAGATCTTCCCGTCTACAATGAGCAGTTCTTC. The chain links TRBV15 to TRBJ2-1; no clear D gene. Germline CDR1 LNHNV, CDR2 YYDKDF (reference sequence). This CDR3 contains 15 residues. V was cut by 0 bases and J by 3 bases, with 9 bases left in between.